This is a list of T cell receptor beta chains from one sample in a study of T cell responses to AZD1222 COVID-19 vaccine. The data were produced by immunoSEQ multiplex PCR, yet TCRdb's version contains in-frame clones alone and is incomplete. This sample has approximately 100,000 clones, with 75% to 90% found just once. The input for sequencing was peripheral blood, taken on day 0 of AZD1222 vaccination. The receptors originated from an adult in good health. Each CDR3 is given with its conserved first and last residue. A D gene is named only where the DNA matches it firmly. Clone size is shown for a subset of rows, as once, few, many or a class of expanded clone.

D gene,V gene,clone size,J gene,CDR3 DNA,CDR3 protein
TRBD1,TRBV10-2,-,TRBJ2-1,TGCGCCACACTTGACCCGGGACAGGGACACAATGAGCAGTTCTTC,CATLDPGQGHNEQFF
TRBD1,TRBV5-1,-,TRBJ1-1,TGCGCCAGCAGCTGGGACAGCGTACAGAACACTGAAGCTTTCTTT,CASSWDSVQNTEAFF
TRBD1,TRBV5-5,-,TRBJ2-7,TGTGCCAGCAGCTCGGATCAGGGGGCTTACGAGCAGTACTTC,CASSSDQGAYEQYF
-,TRBV2,-,TRBJ1-2,TGTGCCAGCAGTGAAAGGGGCAACTCCGGCTACACCTTC,CASSERGNSGYTF
-,TRBV27,-,TRBJ1-4,TGTGCCAGCAGTTTATCCCAGGAAGGTTCAAAACTGTTTTTT,CASSLSQEGSKLFF
-,TRBV6-5,once,TRBJ2-7,TGTGCCATCCGGGCCCAGGGCGGGTACGAGCAGTACTTC,CAIRAQGGYEQYF
-,TRBV5-1,-,TRBJ1-2,TGCGCCAGCAGCCCGGGACAAAACTATGGCTACACCTTC,CASSPGQNYGYTF
-,TRBV5-4,-,TRBJ2-7,TGTGCCAGCAGCTTTGAGACCGACCATGGCTACGAGCAGTACTTC,CASSFETDHGYEQYF
-,TRBV7-9,-,TRBJ1-2,TGTGCCAGCAGCTTAGACCAGGTATTCTATGGCTACACCTTC,CASSLDQVFYGYTF
TRBD1,TRBV9,-,TRBJ1-4,TGTGCCAGCAGCGTAGACCCAGGGGGGCCCCTGGGGAGTGAAAAACTGTTTTTT,CASSVDPGGPLGSEKLFF
-,TRBV5-1,-,TRBJ1-2,TGCGCCAGCAGCTTAGCACCCTCAACGTTTAACTATGGCTACACCTTC,CASSLAPSTFNYGYTF
TRBD2,TRBV5-6,-,TRBJ2-1,TGTGCCAGCAGCTTGCCTAGCGGGGGCTTCGGCCCGTTCTTC,CASSLPSGGFGPFF
-,TRBV29-1,-,TRBJ1-1,TGCAGCGTTGAAGGGCGGGAGTTGAACACTGAAGCTTTCTTT,CSVEGRELNTEAFF
TRBD2,TRBV11-1,once,TRBJ2-5,TGTGCCAGCAGCGCCCTAGCGGGGGGCCTCCGGGAGACCCAGTACTTC,CASSALAGGLRETQYF
-,TRBV9,-,TRBJ1-1,TGTGCCAGCAGCGTGTCGCCAGGGTCAGAAGCTTTCTTT,CASSVSPGSEAFF
TRBD1,TRBV5-1,-,TRBJ1-2,TGCGCCAGCAGCCTCCTCAGGGGGTCGGATGGCTACACCTTC,CASSLLRGSDGYTF
TRBD1,TRBV19,-,TRBJ2-7,TGTGCCAGTAGTATACCGGGACAGGCTACCTACGAGCAGTACTTC,CASSIPGQATYEQYF
TRBD1,TRBV9,-,TRBJ1-4,TGTGCCAGCAGCGTCCGACAGGGGGCCCTAGAAAAACTGTTTTTT,CASSVRQGALEKLFF
-,TRBV27,once,TRBJ2-2,TGTGCCAGCAGTTTTCGAGGGGTAGACACCGGGGAGCTGTTTTTT,CASSFRGVDTGELFF
-,TRBV7-6,-,TRBJ1-1,TGTGCCAGCAGCGATCTTCATGGGGGGCGGACTGAAGCTTTCTTT,CASSDLHGGRTEAFF
-,TRBV29-1,-,TRBJ1-5,TGCAGCGTTGGGGCCCAGCGCAATCAGCCCCAGCATTTT,CSVGAQRNQPQHF
TRBD2,TRBV6-4,-,TRBJ2-3,TGTGCCAGCAGTGGCGGGGGGGCCACAGATACGCAGTATTTT,CASSGGGATDTQYF
TRBD1,TRBV24-1,once,TRBJ1-3,TGTGCCACCAGTGATTTGCAAGCACCCCGACAGGGGATGCGTGGAAACACCATATATTTT,CATSDLQAPRQGMRGNTIYF
TRBD1,TRBV9,-,TRBJ1-1,TGTGCCAGCAGCACTGGGACAGGGATGAACACTGAAGCTTTCTTT,CASSTGTGMNTEAFF
-,TRBV5-5,-,TRBJ1-3,TGTGCCAGCAGCTTGGCGGAGGTACCTGGAAACACCATATATTTT,CASSLAEVPGNTIYF
-,TRBV6-5,-,TRBJ2-7,TGTGCCAGCAGTTACTCAACAGGAGCATACGAGCAGTACTTC,CASSYSTGAYEQYF
-,TRBV3-1/TRBV3-2,-,TRBJ1-5,TGTGCCAGCAGCCAAGATTCGAGTCAGCCCCAGCATTTT,CASSQDSSQPQHF
-,TRBV3-1/TRBV3-2,-,TRBJ1-5,TGTGCCAGCAGCCATAATGGGGCAAGTGGCAATCAGCCCCAGCATTTT,CASSHNGASGNQPQHF
-,TRBV4-1,-,TRBJ1-5,TGCGCCAGCAGCCACCCCCCCTATAGCAATCAGCCCCAGCATTTT,CASSHPPYSNQPQHF
-,TRBV11-3,-,TRBJ2-1,TGTGCCAGCAGCCGGGGACGACCGTCGGAGCAGTTCTTC,CASSRGRPSEQFF
-,TRBV7-9,-,TRBJ1-6,TGTGCCAGCAGCTTAGAAGACCAGAATTCACCCCTCCACTTT,CASSLEDQNSPLHF
TRBD1,TRBV11-2,few,TRBJ2-7,TGTGCCAGCAGCTGGGGGACAGGGGTGCACTACGAGCAGTACTTC,CASSWGTGVHYEQYF
-,TRBV10-3,-,TRBJ1-3,TGTGCCATCAGACAGGGCTCTGGAAACACCATATATTTT,CAIRQGSGNTIYF
TRBD1,TRBV11-1,-,TRBJ1-1,TGTGCCAGCAGCCCCCTGACAGGGATGAACACTGAAGCTTTCTTT,CASSPLTGMNTEAFF
TRBD1,TRBV5-8,-,TRBJ1-5,TGTGCCAGCAGCTTGGTGGGACAGAGCAATCAGCCCCAGCATTTT,CASSLVGQSNQPQHF
-,TRBV18,-,TRBJ2-1,TGTGCCAGCTCACCACCGACCCTGGTCAATGAGCAGTTCTTC,CASSPPTLVNEQFF
TRBD1,TRBV12-5,-,TRBJ1-4,TGTGCTAGTGGCACGGGACAGGGCTACGAAAAACTGTTTTTT,CASGTGQGYEKLFF
TRBD1,TRBV25-1,-,TRBJ1-2,TGTGCCAGCAGTGATAGAGGACAGGGGTGGTATGGCTACACCTTC,CASSDRGQGWYGYTF
-,TRBV6-1,-,TRBJ1-5,TGTGCCAGCAGTGAAGTGTGGGAGTTAAGCAATCAGCCCCAGCATTTT,CASSEVWELSNQPQHF
TRBD1,TRBV18,-,TRBJ2-7,TGTGCCAGCTCACCACGGGACAGCCACTACGAGCAGTACTTC,CASSPRDSHYEQYF
-,TRBV4-1,-,TRBJ1-2,TGCGCCAGCAGCCCAGGGACCATGTCTAAAAGTGGCTACACCTTC,CASSPGTMSKSGYTF
-,TRBV6-1,-,TRBJ1-1,TGTGCCAGCAGTGAAGGGTCAGGGAGGGTCGTCACTGAAGCTTTCTTT,CASSEGSGRVVTEAFF
TRBD2,TRBV24-1,-,TRBJ2-2,TGTGCCACCAGTGATCCGTCGGGGGGAAACACCGGGGAGCTGTTTTTT,CATSDPSGGNTGELFF
-,TRBV11-1,-,TRBJ1-2,TGTGCCAGCAGCTTTCGGGGAGGCTACACCTTC,CASSFRGGYTF
-,TRBV27,-,TRBJ1-5,TGTGCCAGCAGTTCAGGGCCGATCAGGGTAGACAATCAGCCCCAGCATTTT,CASSSGPIRVDNQPQHF
TRBD2,TRBV4-2,once,TRBJ2-1,TGTGCCAGCAGCCTACCGTGGACTAGTCTCGTGCTCCATGAGCAGTTCTTC,CASSLPWTSLVLHEQFF
-,TRBV7-9,-,TRBJ1-5,TGTGCCAGCAGCAAAGAGGCGGAGCCCCAGCATTTT,CASSKEAEPQHF
-,TRBV4-2,-,TRBJ2-3,TGTGCCAGCAGCATACACCTGGGACTGCCGAGCACAGATACGCAGTATTTT,CASSIHLGLPSTDTQYF
-,TRBV12-3/TRBV12-4,-,TRBJ1-1,TGTGCCAGCACCTTGGGTGACACTGAAGCTTTCTTT,CASTLGDTEAFF